The 17 T cell receptor beta chains presented below share a single source sample, sequenced in a study of T cells expressing NK-cell markers. TCRdb re-called the 5' RACE reads; every CDR3 protein appears as one record, without DNA. The sample's table shows under 600,000 distinct CDR3 sequences. Sequenced sample: blood T cells: a sorted CD56 or NKG2C T cell subset, CD4+ or CD8+ T cells, or bulk PBMC T cells (not recorded which). The source is a woman aged 45-60 years in good health.

V usage is TRBV19 and J usage is TRBJ2-5; as DNA is missing, the TRBD1 call by TCRdb cannot be tested. In germline, CDR1 is LNHDA, CDR2 SQIVND (reference sequence). This CDR3 has 15 amino acids. The CDR3: CASSIPGQGKETQYF.

The rearrangement joins TRBV27 to TRBJ1-2; there is no DNA to check the TCRdb D call of TRBD1. CDR1 and CDR2 (germline): MNHEY, SMNVEV (reference sequence). The CDR3 extends over 14 amino acids. The CDR3 sequence is CASSLFFQGDGYTF.

The V call is TRBV9, the J call TRBJ2-5; TCRdb outputs TRBD1, but without DNA this stays unchecked. There are 15 residues in the CDR3. The germline V gene encodes CDR1 SGDLS and CDR2 YYNGEE. This chain's CDR3 is CASSVDWGAYETQYF.

V and J are TRBV5-1 and TRBJ1-4; TCRdb reports TRBD1, a call that lacks DNA to check it against. This CDR3 has 14 residues. Germline values: CDR1 SGHRS, CDR2 YFSETQ. The CDR3 sequence is CASRWGTANEKLFF.

The chain links TRBV4-1 to TRBJ2-3; TCRdb designates TRBD2, a call that cannot be tested without DNA. This CDR3 has 16 residues. Germline V gene sequence: CDR1 MGHRA, CDR2 YSYEKL. CDR3 sequence reads: CASSQLAGGPPDTQYF.

This chain joins TRBV2 and TRBJ1-1; the D gene TCRdb calls, TRBD1, cannot be checked with no DNA. CDR1 and CDR2 (germline): SNHLY, FYNNEI. CDR3 length: 14 amino acids. The CDR3 loop reads CASRGDRLNTEAFF.

V and J are TRBV12-3 or TRBV12-4 and TRBJ1-2; TCRdb lists TRBD1, though no DNA is available to test this call. This CDR3 spans 14 amino acids. The CDR3 reads CASSLIAGEYGYTF.

The rearrangement uses TRBV20-1 and TRBJ2-1; the D call of TRBD1 rests on TCRdb alone, since no DNA is present to check it. CDR1 is DFQATT, CDR2 SNEGSKA, per germline (reference sequence). The CDR3 is 15 amino acids. The CDR3 protein is CSASFGTGTYNEQFF.

This chain connects TRBV2 to TRBJ2-1; TCRdb proposes TRBD1, but this gene call is untestable without DNA. There are 13 residues in the CDR3. Germline V lookup: CDR1 SNHLY, CDR2 FYNNEI. The CDR3 spells CASTAGVRNEQFF.

The chain couples TRBV12-3 or TRBV12-4 to TRBJ2-1; TCRdb names TRBD1, which stays unverified in the absence of DNA. The CDR3 is 15 amino acids. The CDR3: CASSLGGSLYNEQFF.

The rearrangement uses TRBV12-3 or TRBV12-4 and TRBJ2-2; TCRdb designates TRBD2, a call that cannot be tested without DNA. This CDR3 has 17 residues. The CDR3 protein is CASRPGLAGEVTGELFF.

V and J are TRBV6-5 and TRBJ2-1. Germline assignment: CDR1 MNHEY and CDR2 SVGAGI. The CDR3 has 12 amino acids. CDR3 amino acids: CASSLATGEQFF.

The chain recombines TRBV27 with TRBJ2-3; TCRdb indicates TRBD1, and absent DNA this call remains unverified. Looked up from germline, CDR1 is MNHEY and CDR2 is SMNVEV (reference sequence). CDR3 size: 15 residues. CDR3 in amino acids: CATIPGQGFSDTQYF.

The chain carries TRBV18 and TRBJ2-7; TCRdb gives TRBD1 as the D gene, but with no DNA this cannot be confirmed. Germline V gives CDR1 KGHSH, CDR2 LQKENI. This CDR3 comprises 13 residues. This CDR3 reads CASSPTSGGKQYF. Based on the CDR3 plus reference TRBV18 and TRBJ2-7, the full variable domain is NAGVMQNPRHLVRRRGQEARLRCSPMKGHSHVYWYRQLPEEGLKFMVYLQKENIIDESGMPKERFSAEFPKEGPSILRIQQVVRGDSAAYFCASSPTSGGKQYFGPGTRLTVT.

This chain connects TRBV5-1 to TRBJ1-1. CDR1 and CDR2 (germline): SGHRS, YFSETQ. This CDR3 is 14 amino acids long. CDR3 sequence reads: CASSLFRANTEAFF. Variable domain in full (rest from reference TRBV5-1 and TRBJ1-1): KAGVTQTPRYLIKTRGQQVTLSCSPISGHRSVSWYQQTPGQGLQFLFEYFSETQRNKGNFPGRFSGRQFSNSRSEMNVSTLELGDSALYLCASSLFRANTEAFFGQGTRLTVV.

This chain joins TRBV5-1 and TRBJ2-3; TCRdb gives TRBD2 as the D gene, but with no DNA this cannot be confirmed. This CDR3 is 16 amino acids long. The germline CDR1 and CDR2 sequences are SGHRS and YFSETQ. CDR3 amino acids: CASSPRRDKGTDTQYF.

CDR3 amino acids: CASSSRGMGRFF. This chain joins TRBV12-3 or TRBV12-4 and TRBJ2-1; TCRdb designates TRBD2, a call that cannot be tested without DNA. This CDR3 is 12 amino acids long.